The 15 T cell receptor beta chains given below trace back to one sample, sequenced in a study of OX40 agonist ivuxolimab in advanced cancers. Clones were sequenced by immunoSEQ multiplex PCR, and TCRdb holds only the in-frame ones, with some missing. The sample shows about 30,000 clones, approximately 86% of them seen only once. Source: CD4+ or CD8+ T cells sorted from blood, taken in a trial of the OX40 agonist ivuxolimab. These receptors were collected from an adult with an advanced solid tumor such as melanoma, head and neck, liver or kidney cancer.

In its sample, this clone was seen once. The rearrangement links TRBV4-2 to TRBJ2-5; the match to TRBD2 covers 12 bases. The germline CDR1 and CDR2 sequences are LGHNA and YNFKEQ. The trim removed 1 base at V and 5 bases at J, leaving 17 bases unmatched. The CDR3 covers 20 residues. This chain's CDR3 is CASSQGALAGGGRRGETQYF. The DNA of the CDR3 is TGTGCCAGCAGCCAAGGTGCACTAGCGGGGGGAGGTAGAAGAGGGGAGACCCAGTACTTC.

This chain uses TRBV10-2 with TRBJ2-5; perhaps D is TRBD1 or TRBD2 (6 bases each). Per germline, CDR1 WSHSY and CDR2 SAAADI. V was cut by 11 bases and J by 5 bases, with 27 bases left in between. The CDR3 sequence is 16 residues long. This CDR3 reads CAAASIPEQGLETQYF. As DNA, the CDR3 is TGCGCCGCAGCCTCGATCCCCGAACAGGGACTCGAGACCCAGTACTTC.

The CDR3 coding sequence is TGTGCCAGCAGTTACTCGAGCGAAGGGGACCCGCAACCCCCTAGTAATTCACCCCTCCACTTT. This gives the protein CASSYSSEGDPQPPSNSPLHF. The chain couples TRBV6-7 to TRBJ1-6; TRBD1 is a possible D gene (5 bases). TRBV6-7 qualifies as an ORF whose function is uncertain. The CDR3 is 21 residues long. With 0 bases removed from V and 6 bases from J, the gap between germline ends came to 27 bases.

The J gene is TRBJ1-2, the V gene TRBV19; D unresolved. Trimming took off 1 base at V and 4 bases at J, with 16 bases between the two ends. The length of the CDR3 is 16 residues. Germline CDR1 LNHDA, CDR2 SQIVND (reference sequence). The CDR3 sequence: CASSIGSPVYPYGYTF. In DNA, the CDR3 is TGTGCCAGTAGTATAGGGAGCCCGGTATACCCCTATGGCTACACCTTC.

This clone was seen just once. The V gene is TRBV6-1, the J gene TRBJ1-2, with 11 positions matching TRBD1. After removal of 5 bases from V and 8 bases from J, the junction contained 7 bases not matched to a gene. The CDR3 is 14 residues long. Germline CDR1 reads MNHNS; CDR2 reads SASEGT. CDR3 region: CASSNPGTGGGYTF. The CDR3 DNA reads as TGTGCCAGCAGTAACCCCGGGACAGGGGGAGGCTACACCTTC.

This clone was counted a few times. The chain is built from TRBV7-6 and TRBJ2-7, with a weak D call TRBD2 (6 bases). Germline V gives CDR1 SGHVS, CDR2 FNYEAQ. This CDR3 contains 14 residues. V dropped 0 bases and J dropped 5 bases, with 11 bases sitting between them. The CDR3 bases are TGTGCCAGCAGCTTAGCGGGGGGAGTCGACGAGCAGTACTTC. It is translated as CASSLAGGVDEQYF.

As DNA, the CDR3 is TGTGCCAGCAGCTTGGGGGTGGCTAGCGGACAAGAGACCCAGTACTTC. Residues: CASSLGVASGQETQYF. The chain employs TRBV5-4 and TRBJ2-5, with TRBD2 matching over 7 bases. The CDR3 runs 16 residues. The V gene end was trimmed by 0 bases and the J gene end by 2 bases; junction bases not matched to a gene: 7. CDR1 is SGHNT and CDR2 is YYREEE in the germline V gene (reference sequence).

The chain links TRBV6-5 to TRBJ1-1; weak D call: TRBD1 (5 bases). CDR1 MNHEY and CDR2 SVGAGI come from the germline V gene. The CDR3 spans 15 residues. Between the trimmed V and J ends, which lost 2 bases and 7 bases, there was a span of 17 bases. The CDR3 region has the DNA TGTGCCAGCAGTTACCAGATTTCAGGGACCATTGAAGCTTTCTTT. Translating gives CASSYQISGTIEAFF.

This clone showed up just a few times. This sequence joins TRBV5-1 and TRBJ2-5; the match to TRBD2 covers 8 bases. Looked up from germline, CDR1 is SGHRS and CDR2 is YFSETQ. V was pared by 0 bases and J by 1 base, with 8 bases of the junction left unmatched. The CDR3 runs to 17 residues. CDR3 loop: CASSLGDLRGAQETQYF. The CDR3 DNA reads as TGCGCCAGCAGCTTGGGGGACTTGCGGGGGGCCCAAGAGACCCAGTACTTC.

The chain combines TRBV27 with TRBJ2-5; D is possibly TRBD1 or TRBD2 (5 bases each). The CDR3 is 14 amino acids. Trimming stripped 1 base from V and 5 bases from J, with 11 bases between. CDR1 and CDR2 from the germline V gene are MNHEY and SMNVEV (reference sequence). CDR3 loop: CASSLFGGRETQYF. The CDR3 DNA reads as TGTGCCAGCAGTTTATTTGGGGGTAGGGAGACCCAGTACTTC.

J is TRBJ2-1 and V is TRBV6-1; possible D gene TRBD1, 8 bases. The CDR3 spans 15 residues. Germline CDR1 and CDR2: MNHNS and SASEGT. Trimming shortened V by 7 bases and J by 8 bases, and 21 bases separated the two germline ends. Written as DNA, the CDR3 is TGTGCCAGCAAAGACAGGGGTTTCGCGGGGGATGAGCAGTTCTTC. Protein: CASKDRGFAGDEQFF.

The rearrangement links TRBV12-5 to TRBJ2-1, with D maybe TRBD1 (6 bases). Germline V gene sequence: CDR1 LGHNT, CDR2 FRNRAP. V lost 1 base and J 5 bases, leaving 15 bases between the germline ends. The CDR3 loop spans 16 amino acids. CDR3 bases: TGTGCTAGTGGTTTGGCCAATCACAGGGCGGACAATGAGCAGTTCTTC. Translated, it gives CASGLANHRADNEQFF.

V gene TRBV18 combines with J gene TRBJ2-7; no firm D call. Trimming stripped 0 bases from V and 2 bases from J, with 14 bases between. The CDR3 loop spans 16 amino acids. Germline assignment: CDR1 KGHSH and CDR2 LQKENI. CDR3 loop: CASSPPMAEPTYEQYF. Here the CDR3 DNA reads TGTGCCAGCTCACCACCGATGGCAGAACCTACCTACGAGCAGTACTTC. Together with reference TRBV18 and TRBJ2-7, the CDR3 gives the full variable domain: NAGVMQNPRHLVRRRGQEARLRCSPMKGHSHVYWYRQLPEEGLKFMVYLQKENIIDESGMPKERFSAEFPKEGPSILRIQQVVRGDSAAYFCASSPPMAEPTYEQYFGPGTRLTVT.

The chain is built from TRBV7-6 and TRBJ2-5; 7 positions match TRBD1. Germline V gene data show CDR1 as SGHVS and CDR2 as FNYEAQ. The junction had 9 bases not matched to a gene; V was cut back by 3 bases and J by 5 bases. This CDR3 has 15 amino acids. Written as DNA, the CDR3 is TGTGCCAGCAGCTTGGACAGGCGAGTTGAGGAGACCCAGTACTTC. Its protein product is CASSLDRRVEETQYF.

CDR3 sequence reads: CASSDGQTNQPQHF. CDR3 bases: TGTGCCAGCAGTGACGGGCAGACCAATCAGCCCCAGCATTTT. This rearrangement joins TRBV2 to TRBJ1-5; D gene unclear. The V and J ends lost 3 bases and 3 bases respectively, with 9 bases between them. The CDR3 is 14 amino acids. Germline V lookup: CDR1 SNHLY, CDR2 FYNNEI. The whole variable domain, remainder taken from reference TRBV2 and TRBJ1-5, is EPEVTQTPSHQVTQMGQEVILRCVPISNHLYFYWYRQILGQKVEFLVSFYNNEISEKSEIFDDQFSVERPDGSNFTLKIRSTKLEDSAMYFCASSDGQTNQPQHFGDGTRLSIL.